What follows describes a single T cell receptor (beta chain). Its specificity is not known. These data are taken from a study of identical twins. Study findings and constraints: Zero-insertion analyses could be partly confounded by invariant MAIT and iNKT cells.

With template switching, a universal primer site was added, and the cDNA carried unique molecular identifiers. TCRdb used MiXCR to reprocess the 5' RACE reads, holding one entry per CDR3 protein. The sample carries over 200,000 distinct CDR3 sequences, 5% to 7% recorded once. This CDR3 is built from 15 residues. After removal of 0 bases from V and 3 bases from J, the junction contained 6 bases not matched to a gene. Germline CDR1 SGDLS, CDR2 YYNGEE. These same records also appear under a second study, on T cells expressing NK-cell markers. That study adds: In several experiments, sorting was confined to alpha-beta TCR T cells through use of an anti-gamma-delta TCR antibody.

The rearrangement uses TRBV9 and TRBJ2-7; 7 bases map to TRBD2. The sequencing input was CD8+ T cells sorted from blood. The receptor's source is a woman aged 18 to 35 in good health. The CDR3 sequence is CASSVEEGLFYEQYF. CDR3 coding DNA: TGTGCCAGCAGCGTAGAGGAGGGACTATTCTACGAGCAGTACTTC.